Shown below are 13 T cell receptor beta chains from a single sample sequenced in a study of cytotoxic CD8 clonotypes in ibrutinib-treated CLL. TCRdb's copy holds only in-frame clones and misses some; the assay was immunoSEQ multiplex PCR. The sample has around 200,000 clones; about 75% are singletons. The sequencing here drew on PBMCs, taken after 12 months of ibrutinib treatment. The receptors here all came from a human donor with chronic lymphocytic leukemia.

The rearrangement links TRBV5-1 to TRBJ2-2, with 14 bases fitting TRBD2. Germline assignment: CDR1 SGHRS and CDR2 YFSETQ. J lost 1 base, V lost 7 bases, and 6 bases had no gene match. The CDR3 is made up of 17 amino acids. CDR3: CASGTSGSLLNTGELFF. The DNA of the CDR3 is TGCGCCAGCGGGACTAGCGGGAGCTTGTTGAACACCGGGGAGCTGTTTTTT. The whole variable domain, remainder taken from reference TRBV5-1 and TRBJ2-2, is KAGVTQTPRYLIKTRGQQVTLSCSPISGHRSVSWYQQTPGQGLQFLFEYFSETQRNKGNFPGRFSGRQFSNSRSEMNVSTLELGDSALYLCASGTSGSLLNTGELFFGEGSRLTVL.

V is TRBV11-2 and J is TRBJ2-3; 10 nucleotides align to TRBD2. From germline, CDR1 is SGHAT and CDR2 FQNNGV. This CDR3 comprises 14 residues. Trimming cost V 2 bases and J 8 bases; bases outside gene matches: 4. The CDR3 is CASSLRLAGVTQYF. In DNA, the CDR3 is TGTGCCAGCAGCTTAAGACTAGCGGGTGTTACGCAGTATTTT.

V gene TRBV2 combines with J gene TRBJ2-5; TRBD2 matches at 14 bases. With 7 bases clipped from V and 5 bases from J, the junction kept 6 bases outside the gene matches. The germline CDR1 and CDR2 sequences are SNHLY and FYNNEI. This CDR3 is 15 amino acids long. In nucleotides, the CDR3 is TGTGCCAGCAACCCGACTAGCGGGGGGGCCGAGACCCAGTACTTC. Protein product: CASNPTSGGAETQYF.

This rearrangement joins TRBV28 to TRBJ1-1, with no clear D. CDR1 and CDR2 from the germline V gene are MDHEN and SYDVKM. The length of the CDR3 is 15 residues. V lost 1 base and J 0 bases, leaving 9 bases between the germline ends. The CDR3 region is CASSLSGRMNTEAFF. The CDR3 nucleotides are TGTGCCAGCAGTTTATCCGGGCGCATGAACACTGAAGCTTTCTTT. The entire variable domain, with the rest obtained from reference TRBV28 and TRBJ1-1, is as follows: DVKVTQSSRYLVKRTGEKVFLECVQDMDHENMFWYRQDPGLGLRLIYFSYDVKMKEKGDIPEGYSVSREKKERFSLILESASTNQTSMYLCASSLSGRMNTEAFFGQGTRLTVV.

CDR3 sequence reads: CASSVETSGRAGEQFF. CDR3 sequence (DNA): TGTGCCAGCAGCGTAGAGACTAGCGGGAGGGCCGGTGAGCAGTTCTTC. This chain links TRBV7-2 with TRBJ2-1; 14 bases are a match to TRBD2. CDR1 and CDR2 from the germline V gene are SGHTA and FQGNSA. The CDR3 runs to 16 residues. Germline trimming cut 5 bases from V and 9 bases from J; bases unmatched to any gene: 9.

V usage is TRBV30 and J usage is TRBJ2-1; 9 bases match TRBD2. The CDR3 runs 13 residues. The junction had 8 bases not matched to a gene; V was cut back by 1 base and J by 13 bases. Germline CDR1 reads GTSNPN; CDR2 reads SVGIG (reference sequence). This chain's CDR3 is CAWSGTSGSLQFF. The CDR3 DNA sequence: TGTGCCTGGAGTGGCACTAGCGGGTCCCTTCAGTTCTTC.

The table lists this clone with a count of one. A junction boundary mismatches the germline segment, possibly from a read error. The CDR3 spells CASSPPTGQEAQYF. The DNA of the CDR3 is TGTGCCAGCAGCCCCCCCACAGGACAAGAGGCCCAGTACTTC. The chain links TRBV11-2 to TRBJ2-5, with D perhaps TRBD1 (5 bases). The CDR3 spans 14 residues. Germline assignment: CDR1 SGHAT and CDR2 FQNNGV.

The V call is TRBV9, the J call TRBJ2-2; TRBD1 matches 9 bases. The CDR3 runs to 15 residues. Trimming at V came to 4 bases and at J to 4 bases, leaving 5 bases not matched to a gene. In germline, CDR1 is SGDLS, CDR2 YYNGEE. The CDR3 here is CASSQTGGFTGELFF. CDR3 DNA sequence: TGTGCCAGCAGCCAGACAGGGGGATTCACCGGGGAGCTGTTTTTT.

The CDR3 DNA follows: TGTGCCAGCAGCCCCCAACCGGGGACCCAGTACTTC. Protein: CASSPQPGTQYF. The chain is built from TRBV7-2 and TRBJ2-5; no clear D. Germline V gene lookup returns CDR1 SGHTA and CDR2 FQGNSA. The V gene lost 5 bases and the J gene lost 7 bases, with 11 bases spanning the gap. The CDR3 consists of 12 residues.

This chain joins TRBV19 and TRBJ2-3; D tentatively fits TRBD1 or TRBD2 (6 bases each). Trimming took off 9 bases at V and 5 bases at J, with 21 bases between the two ends. This CDR3 contains 15 residues. In germline, CDR1 is LNHDA, CDR2 SQIVND (reference sequence). This CDR3 reads CASQKGGLTIDTQYF. DNA of the CDR3: TGTGCCAGCCAAAAAGGGGGGCTCACAATAGATACGCAGTATTTT.

The V call is TRBV27, the J call TRBJ2-2; 7 bases match TRBD1. Germline V gene data show CDR1 as MNHEY and CDR2 as SMNVEV (reference sequence). Germline trimming cut 10 bases from V and 4 bases from J; bases unmatched to any gene: 9. The CDR3 has 14 residues. CDR3 nucleotides: TGTGCCACCACCCAGGGGGACGGCACCGGGGAGCTGTTTTTT. The encoded protein is CATTQGDGTGELFF.

The J gene is TRBJ2-1, the V gene TRBV9, with D perhaps assigned TRBD1 or TRBD2 (5 bases each). CDR1 is SGDLS and CDR2 is YYNGEE in the germline V gene. Trimming shortened V by 2 bases and J by 12 bases, and 15 bases separated the two germline ends. The CDR3 totals 13 residues. In DNA, the CDR3 is TGTGCCAGCAGCGTCGAGGGGAAGTTTGGGCAGTTCTTC. Protein: CASSVEGKFGQFF.

This chain connects TRBV30 to TRBJ2-5; the match to TRBD2 covers 8 bases. Germline V gives CDR1 GTSNPN, CDR2 SVGIG (reference sequence). Trimming cost V 2 bases and J 0 bases; bases outside gene matches: 5. CDR3 size: 15 residues. The CDR3 loop is CAWSKGGGHQETQYF. For the CDR3, the DNA is TGTGCCTGGAGTAAGGGCGGGGGGCACCAAGAGACCCAGTACTTC.